These 25 T cell receptor beta chains were all obtained from the same sample, sequenced in a study of T cell responses to AZD1222 COVID-19 vaccine. TCRdb's table, derived via immunoSEQ multiplex PCR, lists solely in-frame clones and lacks some. The sample lists over 150,000 clones; about 93% were seen once. This material consisted of peripheral blood, taken 28 days after the second dose of the MenACWY control vaccine. Source of these receptors: an adult who received the MenACWY meningococcal vaccine as a control.

This clone was counted only a few times. J is TRBJ1-2 and V is TRBV30; the D gene is possibly TRBD1 (5 bases). Germline loops: CDR1 GTSNPN, CDR2 SVGIG (reference sequence). The V gene lost 2 bases and the J gene lost 5 bases, with 12 bases spanning the gap. The CDR3 consists of 13 residues. CDR3 protein: CAWSSGGKYGYTF. The CDR3, as DNA: TGTGCCTGGAGTTCTGGGGGGAAGTATGGCTACACCTTC. Together with reference TRBV30 and TRBJ1-2, the CDR3 gives the full variable domain: SQTIHQWPATLVQPVGSPLSLECTVEGTSNPNLYWYRQAAGRGLQLLFYSVGIGQISSEVPQNLSASRPQDRQFILSSKKLLLSDSGFYLCAWSSGGKYGYTFGSGTRLTVV.

The V and J genes are TRBV21-1 and TRBJ2-1; the tabulated D call, TRBD1, remains unverified against the DNA. TRBV21-1 corresponds to a pseudogene. The CDR3 length is 12 residues. CDR3 in DNA: TGTGCCACCGTTTCCCAGAACAATGAGCAGTTCTTC. Residues: CATVSQNNEQFF.

This clone has a single count. This chain links TRBV14 with TRBJ2-3; possible D gene TRBD2, 7 bases. Trimming took 4 bases from V and 3 from J, leaving 17 bases between them. CDR1 and CDR2 (germline): SGHDN, FVKESK. This CDR3 has 16 amino acids. The CDR3 nucleotides are TGTGCCAGCAGCCGGGGCCCTCGGGGGGCGACAGATACGCAGTATTTT. Residues: CASSRGPRGATDTQYF.

The CDR3 DNA sequence: TGTGCCAGCAGCTGGGGACAGGGTGGGTACAATGAGCAGTTCTTC. Translated, it gives CASSWGQGGYNEQFF. This chain joins TRBV5-6 and TRBJ2-1, with 9 nucleotides matching TRBD1. The trim removed 3 bases at V and 4 bases at J, leaving 5 bases unmatched. Germline CDR1 SGHDT, CDR2 YYEEEE. The CDR3 spans 15 residues. Based on the CDR3 plus reference TRBV5-6 and TRBJ2-1, the full variable domain is DAGVTQSPTHLIKTRGQQVTLRCSPKSGHDTVSWYQQALGQGPQFIFQYYEEEERQRGNFPDRFSGHQFPNYSSELNVNALLLGDSALYLCASSWGQGGYNEQFFGPGTRLTVL.

V is TRBV7-9 and J is TRBJ2-5; 12 bases align to TRBD1. From germline, CDR1 is SEHNR and CDR2 FQNEAQ (reference sequence). With V trimmed by 5 bases and J by 3 bases, 10 bases remained unmatched. The CDR3 spans 17 residues. CDR3 DNA: TGTGCCAGCAGCCCCGCCGGGACAGGGGGCGAAAAAGAGACCCAGTACTTC. Translation gives CASSPAGTGGEKETQYF. Looking up the rest from reference TRBV7-9 and TRBJ2-5 gives the full variable domain: DTGVSQNPRHKITKRGQNVTFRCDPISEHNRLYWYRQTLGQGPEFLTYFQNEAQLEKSRLLSDRFSAERPKGSFSTLEIQRTEQGDSAMYLCASSPAGTGGEKETQYFGPGTRLLVL.

The V gene is TRBV7-9, the J gene TRBJ1-5; D is ambiguous. The ends were cut back, 5 bases at V and 2 bases at J, with 13 bases in the middle. CDR1 is SEHNR and CDR2 is FQNEAQ in the germline V gene (reference sequence). The CDR3 totals 15 residues. The CDR3 DNA reads TGTGCCAGCAGCAAAGAAATGGGAGGCAATCAGCCCCAGCATTTT. Translating gives CASSKEMGGNQPQHF. Combining the CDR3 with reference TRBV7-9 and TRBJ1-5 gives the whole variable domain DTGVSQNPRHKITKRGQNVTFRCDPISEHNRLYWYRQTLGQGPEFLTYFQNEAQLEKSRLLSDRFSAERPKGSFSTLEIQRTEQGDSAMYLCASSKEMGGNQPQHFGDGTRLSIL.

This clone was observed a single time. The chain links TRBV6-5 to TRBJ1-1, with a tentative D call TRBD1 (5 bases). CDR1 and CDR2 from the germline V gene are MNHEY and SVGAGI. The CDR3 runs to 11 residues. V lost 2 bases to trimming and J lost 11 bases, with 9 bases between them. This chain's CDR3 is CASSYQGRAFF. For the CDR3, the DNA is TGTGCCAGCAGTTACCAGGGACGGGCTTTCTTT.

The rearrangement joins TRBV29-1 to TRBJ1-2; TRBD1 matches 9 bases. Germline V gene data show CDR1 as SQVTM and CDR2 as ANQGSEA. The trim removed 7 bases at V and 4 bases at J, leaving 13 bases unmatched. The CDR3 totals 15 residues. The CDR3 region has the DNA TGCAGCGACTCACCACTCGGGACAGGGAGCTATGGCTACACCTTC. Protein product: CSDSPLGTGSYGYTF. The variable domain in full, completed from reference TRBV29-1 and TRBJ1-2, reads SAVISQKPSRDICQRGTSLTIQCQVDSQVTMMFWYRQQPGQSLTLIATANQGSEATYESGFVIDKFPISRPNLTFSTLTVSNMSPEDSSIYLCSDSPLGTGSYGYTFGSGTRLTVV.

The J gene is TRBJ2-5, the V gene TRBV21-1; TRBD1 was called by the table and not checked on the DNA. TRBV21-1 is given as a pseudogene. The CDR3 is 14 amino acids. The CDR3 nucleotides read TGTGCCAGCAGCCCGGACAGGGGACAAGAGACCCAGTACTTC. Residues: CASSPDRGQETQYF.

This clone was seen a handful of times. The rearrangement uses TRBV28 and TRBJ1-1; D uncertain. The CDR3 sequence is 11 residues long. In germline, CDR1 is MDHEN, CDR2 SYDVKM. The ends were cut back, 10 bases at V and 5 bases at J, with 11 bases in the middle. The CDR3 loop is CATVTGTEAFF. Here the CDR3 DNA reads TGTGCCACCGTTACGGGGACTGAAGCTTTCTTT. Looking up the rest from reference TRBV28 and TRBJ1-1 gives the full variable domain: DVKVTQSSRYLVKRTGEKVFLECVQDMDHENMFWYRQDPGLGLRLIYFSYDVKMKEKGDIPEGYSVSREKKERFSLILESASTNQTSMYLCATVTGTEAFFGQGTRLTVV.

The chain employs TRBV7-9 and TRBJ1-6, with D perhaps TRBD1 (5 bases). Germline assignment: CDR1 SEHNR and CDR2 FQNEAQ (reference sequence). Trimming left V 2 bases short and J 10 bases short, with 9 bases between. The CDR3 loop spans 13 amino acids. The CDR3 here is CASSLREGSPLHF. The DNA for the CDR3 is TGTGCCAGCAGCTTACGAGAGGGGTCACCCCTCCACTTT.

V and J are TRBV30 and TRBJ2-7; no clear D. The CDR3 has 13 residues. Germline CDR1 reads GTSNPN; CDR2 reads SVGIG (reference sequence). V lost 3 bases, J lost 0 bases, and 9 bases lay in between. CDR3 sequence: CAWSAGNSYEQYF. The CDR3, as DNA: TGTGCCTGGAGCGCAGGAAACTCCTACGAGCAGTACTTC.

This clone was observed a few times. The chain combines TRBV27 with TRBJ1-2, with TRBD1 matching 8 bases. The junction had 12 bases not matched to a gene; V was cut back by 5 bases and J by 4 bases. The CDR3 spans 16 residues. The germline V gene has CDR1 MNHEY and CDR2 SMNVEV (reference sequence). The CDR3: CASSPLKDRDLYGYTF. DNA of the CDR3: TGTGCCAGCAGTCCGCTCAAGGACAGGGATCTCTATGGCTACACCTTC.

This clone is a singleton in its sample. The V and J genes are TRBV29-1 and TRBJ1-2; 8 positions agree with TRBD1. Germline assignment: CDR1 SQVTM and CDR2 ANQGSEA. This CDR3 contains 14 residues. V lost 5 bases and J lost 2; bases outside the gene matches: 7. The CDR3 loop reads CSVRVRTGNYGYTF. CDR3 nucleotides: TGCAGCGTTCGGGTGCGGACAGGGAACTATGGCTACACCTTC.

The rearrangement uses TRBV27 and TRBJ1-2; 9 bases match TRBD1. The CDR3 spans 15 residues. The junction had 11 bases not matched to a gene; V was cut back by 8 bases and J by 4 bases. Germline V gene data show CDR1 as MNHEY and CDR2 as SMNVEV (reference sequence). The CDR3 loop reads CASSVPGQGFYGYTF. The DNA of the CDR3 is TGTGCCAGCTCCGTCCCGGGACAGGGTTTCTATGGCTACACCTTC.

The chain recombines TRBV18 with TRBJ2-2; D perhaps matches TRBD2 (5 bases). Trimming stripped 1 base from V and 3 bases from J, with 9 bases between. The germline gives CDR1 KGHSH, CDR2 LQKENI. The CDR3 runs to 15 residues. CDR3 nucleotide sequence: TGTGCCAGCTCACCACTAGCGCAGCACACCGGGGAGCTGTTTTTT. Translation: CASSPLAQHTGELFF.

The chain employs TRBV28 and TRBJ1-2; D gene ambiguous. From germline, CDR1 is MDHEN and CDR2 SYDVKM. The CDR3 length is 11 residues. The ends were cut back, 4 bases at V and 10 bases at J, with 10 bases in the middle. CDR3 coding DNA: TGTGCCAGCAGTTCGCCGGCCTCCTACACCTTC. It codes for CASSSPASYTF.

The chain links TRBV24-1 to TRBJ2-1; D is unclear. Germline-derived CDR1 and CDR2 are KGHDR and SFDVKD. V was clipped by 5 bases and J by 12 bases, with 13 bases between them. The CDR3 is made up of 12 amino acids. CDR3 coding DNA: TGTGCCACCAGTGCGGAGACCGAGCGGCAGTTCTTC. Its translation: CATSAETERQFF.

V usage is TRBV28 and J usage is TRBJ1-2, with a tentative D call TRBD1 (6 bases). The CDR3 has 13 amino acids. Germline V lookup: CDR1 MDHEN, CDR2 SYDVKM. With 7 bases removed from V and 2 bases from J, the gap between germline ends came to 11 bases. CDR3 bases: TGTGCCAGCACCATAACAGGGAACTATGGCTACACCTTC. Its translation: CASTITGNYGYTF.

The J gene is TRBJ2-3, the V gene TRBV9; tentatively, D is TRBD2 (5 bases). The CDR3 spans 15 residues. V shed 4 bases and J shed 3 bases, with 15 bases lying between them. Germline CDR1 and CDR2: SGDLS and YYNGEE. This chain's CDR3 is CASSSFGVWTDTQYF. CDR3 nucleotide sequence: TGTGCCAGCAGCTCGTTCGGGGTATGGACAGATACGCAGTATTTT.

This chain uses TRBV28 with TRBJ1-5, with TRBD1 identical over 10 bases. This CDR3 has 14 amino acids. Germline CDR1 MDHEN, CDR2 SYDVKM. The trim removed 6 bases at V and 6 bases at J, leaving 5 bases unmatched. Here the CDR3 DNA reads TGTGCCAGCAGCTCGGGACAGGGGAGTCAGCCCCAGCATTTT. It translates to CASSSGQGSQPQHF.

CDR3: CASSFGRSGVRGNSPLHF. The CDR3 DNA reads as TGTGCCAGCAGCTTTGGTCGTTCAGGGGTCCGGGGGAATTCACCCCTCCACTTT. V and J are TRBV5-8 and TRBJ1-6, with a possible D match to TRBD1 (6 bases). The ends were cut back, 2 bases at V and 7 bases at J, with 22 bases in the middle. Germline CDR1 is SGHTS and CDR2 is YDEGEE. This CDR3 is built from 18 residues. The full variable domain, with the rest looked up from reference TRBV5-8 and TRBJ1-6, is EAGVTQSPTHLIKTRGQQATLRCSPISGHTSVYWYQQALGLGLQFLLWYDEGEERNRGNFPPRFSGRQFPNYSSELNVNALELEDSALYLCASSFGRSGVRGNSPLHFGNGTRLTVT.

The chain is built from TRBV6-5 and TRBJ1-2, with unresolved D. Germline values: CDR1 MNHEY, CDR2 SVGAGI. The CDR3 has 13 amino acids. V lost 5 bases and J 8 bases, leaving 15 bases between the germline ends. The CDR3 DNA follows: TGTGCCAGCAGTACTTGGGGAGCGAAGGGCTACACCTTC. It specifies CASSTWGAKGYTF.

The V gene is TRBV28, the J gene TRBJ1-3; no firm D call. Germline CDR1 MDHEN, CDR2 SYDVKM. The V end lost 8 bases, the J end lost 0 bases, and 8 bases lay between the germline ends. The CDR3 runs to 13 residues. The CDR3 DNA follows: TGTGCCAGCTCAGCCCACTCTGGAAACACCATATATTTT. Its protein product is CASSAHSGNTIYF.

J is TRBJ2-3 and V is TRBV6-6; possibly TRBD2 for D (5 bases). The germline V and J ends were trimmed by 6 bases and 7 bases, with 11 bases remaining between them. The CDR3 has 12 residues. The germline gives CDR1 MNHNY, CDR2 SVGAGI (reference sequence). CDR3 in DNA: TGTGCCAGCAGGTTCACCGGGAATACGCAGTATTTT. Protein product: CASRFTGNTQYF.